This T cell receptor (beta chain) stems from a study of blood T cell repertoires in COVID-19. Sequencing was performed with immunoSEQ multiplex PCR; in TCRdb, only in-frame clones are kept and a portion is missing. This table has 250,000 or so clones, 70% to 90% appearing once. V lost 1 base and J lost 7, with 13 bases in between. Germline CDR1 reads ENHRY; CDR2 reads SYGVKD. This CDR3 region has 14 residues. Before being deemed recovered, Cohort 3 donors had two negative PCRs, clearance, or symptom resolution. The specimen sequenced was PBMCs or T cells enriched from blood (not recorded which). The chain is built from TRBV10-3 and TRBJ1-2; no clear D. The TCR originated in a man aged 30-40 years who had recovered from COVID-19. CDR3 in DNA: TGTGCCATCAGTGAGTTCGAGGGCGCGGGTGGCTACACCTTC. Protein sequence: CAISEFEGAGGYTF.